What follows are 9 T cell receptor beta chains derived from one specimen sequenced in a study of cytomegalovirus exposure and HLA in healthy donors. The PCR had 60 Vbeta and 13 Jbeta primers. Sequencing was performed with immunoSEQ multiplex PCR; in TCRdb, only in-frame clones are kept and a portion is missing. The sample lists 100,000 to 150,000 clones, around two thirds occurring once. The sample taken for sequencing was PBMCs. These receptors all come from a man between 60 and 75 years old in good health and CMV-seropositive.

V gene TRBV30 combines with J gene TRBJ2-3; 8 bases map to TRBD1. The junction had 8 bases not matched to a gene; V was cut back by 0 bases and J by 15 bases. The germline V gene has CDR1 GTSNPN and CDR2 SVGIG (reference sequence). CDR3 size: 12 residues. CDR3 amino acids: CAWSVQGERTYF. The DNA of the CDR3 is TGTGCCTGGAGTGTACAGGGGGAAAGAACTTATTTT.

This chain joins TRBV15 and TRBJ2-2; no clear D. The CDR3 loop spans 15 amino acids. CDR1 is LNHNV and CDR2 is YYDKDF in the germline V gene (reference sequence). Trimming pared 0 bases from V and 6 bases from J, leaving 11 bases between. CDR3 sequence reads: CATSRDRSIPGELFF. For the CDR3, the DNA is TGTGCCACCAGCAGAGATAGATCGATCCCCGGGGAGCTGTTTTTT.

This clone was detected only a few times. J is TRBJ2-7 and V is TRBV6-6; D remains unclear. Trimming shortened V by 6 bases and J by 0 bases, and 12 bases separated the two germline ends. CDR1 MNHNY and CDR2 SVGAGI come from the germline V gene (reference sequence). This CDR3 spans 14 amino acids. The CDR3 here is CASSPDLSSYEQYF. DNA for the CDR3: TGTGCCAGCAGCCCTGACTTGAGCTCCTACGAGCAGTACTTC.

V is TRBV28 and J is TRBJ2-7; 9 bases fit TRBD1. The CDR3 extends over 14 amino acids. The germline CDR1 and CDR2 sequences are MDHEN and SYDVKM. V dropped 2 bases and J dropped 5; count of bases not matched to a gene: 4. This chain's CDR3 is CASSLGDRADEQYF. DNA for the CDR3: TGTGCCAGCAGTTTAGGGGACAGGGCCGACGAGCAGTACTTC.

This clone has a handful of counts. This chain links TRBV29-1 with TRBJ2-7; TRBD1 agrees at 10 bases. The CDR3 contains 15 residues. CDR1 SQVTM and CDR2 ANQGSEA come from the germline V gene. The trim removed 6 bases at V and 6 bases at J, leaving 14 bases unmatched. CDR3 loop: CSVFTRLTGGFEQYF. In DNA, the CDR3 is TGCAGCGTATTCACTCGCTTGACAGGGGGCTTCGAGCAGTACTTC.

The chain couples TRBV6-5 to TRBJ2-5, with 7 bases matching TRBD1. The assigned J gene may be wrong: the sequence end matches TRBJ2-7 better. This CDR3 region has 13 residues. Looked up from germline, CDR1 is MNHEY and CDR2 is SVGAGI. The CDR3 coding sequence is TGTGCCAGCAGTTGGGGACAGCCCTACGAGCAGTACTTC. It specifies CASSWGQPYEQYF.

Sample share makes this clone medium-sized. The CDR3 loop reads CAISSPPSPTTSTDTQYF. The CDR3 DNA sequence: TGTGCCATCAGCTCTCCTCCTAGCCCTACCACTAGCACAGATACGCAGTATTTT. The V gene is TRBV10-3, the J gene TRBJ2-3; D perhaps matches TRBD2 (5 bases). Germline CDR1 reads ENHRY; CDR2 reads SYGVKD. There are 18 residues in the CDR3. Trimming removed 6 bases at V and 0 bases at J, with 22 bases between.

The chain uses TRBV2 and TRBJ1-2; 12 bases align to TRBD1. The CDR3 spans 16 residues. Germline V lookup: CDR1 SNHLY, CDR2 FYNNEI. Unmatched junction bases numbered 13, after V lost 7 bases and J lost 7 bases. CDR3: CASNLKGQGAVGGYTF. DNA of the CDR3: TGTGCCAGCAACTTAAAGGGACAGGGGGCGGTCGGTGGCTACACCTTC.

The chain recombines TRBV2 with TRBJ1-2, with D perhaps matching TRBD1 (5 bases). Trimming removed 7 bases at V and 4 bases at J, with 13 bases between. The CDR3 sequence is 13 residues long. Germline-derived CDR1 and CDR2 are SNHLY and FYNNEI. This CDR3 is CASTSHTGYGYTF. As DNA, the CDR3 is TGTGCCAGCACGAGTCATACAGGCTATGGCTACACCTTC.